Shown below are 5 T cell receptor beta chains from a single sample sequenced in a study of cytomegalovirus exposure and HLA in healthy donors. Primers included in the PCR were 60 Vbeta and 13 Jbeta primers. Clones were sequenced by immunoSEQ multiplex PCR, and TCRdb holds only the in-frame ones, with some missing. The sample lists roughly 100,000 clones, roughly 70% occurring once. Sequencing was done on a sample of PBMCs. The origin of the receptors is a man aged 40-50 years in good health and CMV-seronegative.

The chain combines TRBV7-3 with TRBJ2-5; D is perhaps TRBD1 (7 bases). Trimming cost V 0 bases and J 5 bases, with 13 bases left between them. Germline V CDR1 and CDR2: SGHTA, FQGTGA. This CDR3 has 15 residues. DNA of the CDR3: TGTGCCAGCAGCTTAACATCAGGGGGGTCGGAGACCCAGTACTTC. Translated: CASSLTSGGSETQYF.

The chain links TRBV15 to TRBJ2-3; 10 bases align to TRBD2. V lost 7 bases to trimming and J lost 4 bases; unmatched junction nucleotides: 8. Per the germline V gene, CDR1 is LNHNV and CDR2 is YYDKDF (reference sequence). This CDR3 contains 15 residues. The CDR3 DNA is TGTGCCACCACCATCCTAGCGGGAGCGTCAGATACGCAGTATTTT. This translates into CATTILAGASDTQYF.

In its sample, this clone was seen a few times. Other DNA sequences in the sample encode the same CDR3. This chain links TRBV19 with TRBJ1-5; tentatively, D is TRBD1 (6 bases). The CDR3 length is 15 residues. Germline V CDR1 and CDR2: LNHDA, SQIVND (reference sequence). V lost 1 base, J lost 4 bases, and 11 bases lay in between. Here the CDR3 reads CASSIVTGINQPQHF. Written as DNA, the CDR3 is TGTGCCAGTAGTATAGTAACAGGGATTAATCAGCCCCAGCATTTT.

This rearrangement joins TRBV14 to TRBJ1-2; 9 bases agree with TRBD1. The CDR3 is 16 amino acids. The germline gives CDR1 SGHDN, CDR2 FVKESK. The V gene end was trimmed by 0 bases and the J gene end by 4 bases; junction bases not matched to a gene: 6. For the CDR3, the DNA is TGTGCCAGCAGCCAAGATCAAGCGACAGGGGGCTATGGCTACACCTTC. It codes for CASSQDQATGGYGYTF.

J is TRBJ2-6 and V is TRBV4-3; TRBD1 agrees at 8 bases. CDR3 size: 17 residues. The V gene end was trimmed by 0 bases and the J gene end by 1 base; junction bases not matched to a gene: 2. In germline, CDR1 is LGHNA, CDR2 YSLEER. This CDR3 reads CASSQEDRASGANVLTF. In DNA, the CDR3 is TGCGCCAGCAGCCAAGAGGACAGGGCTTCTGGGGCCAACGTCCTGACTTTC.